The 3 T cell receptor beta chains reported below all come from one sample, sequenced in a study of blood T cell repertoires in COVID-19. The assay was immunoSEQ multiplex PCR, and TCRdb's table has in-frame clones only and misses some. The sample yields 250,000 to 300,000 clones, about nine tenths seen once. The source material was peripheral blood. These receptors all stem from a woman aged 25 to 39 with COVID-19, enrolled during active disease.

This clone occurred once. The chain joins TRBV7-8 to TRBJ1-5; D is ambiguous. Trimming took 5 bases from V and 1 from J, leaving 15 bases between them. Looked up from germline, CDR1 is SGHVS and CDR2 is FQNEAQ. The CDR3 loop spans 16 amino acids. Here the CDR3 DNA reads TGTGCCAGCAGCCAGAGCGGGAGGGCCAGCAATCAGCCCCAGCATTTT. Protein sequence: CASSQSGRASNQPQHF.

This clone was counted once. The rearrangement links TRBV29-1 to TRBJ2-1; 13 bases align to TRBD2. This CDR3 is 14 amino acids long. The junction had 12 bases not matched to a gene; V was cut back by 7 bases and J by 12 bases. Germline V gene data show CDR1 as SQVTM and CDR2 as ANQGSEA. CDR3 bases: TGCAGCGCCGGACGGGGGACTAGCGGGACGTGGCAGTTCTTC. Translated, it gives CSAGRGTSGTWQFF.

The CDR3 DNA reads as TGTGCCAGCAGCTTGAGCCGGGACTACGAGCAGTACTTC. The encoded protein is CASSLSRDYEQYF. The chain links TRBV7-8 to TRBJ2-7; D might be TRBD2 (5 bases). The CDR3 consists of 13 residues. Trimming pared 3 bases from V and 3 bases from J, leaving 9 bases between. The V gene's germline CDR1 is SGHVS and CDR2 FQNEAQ.